This T cell receptor (beta chain) derives from a study of OX40 agonist ivuxolimab in advanced cancers. General study findings and limits: CD8+ T cells were the subset that, on average, had more expanded clones than CD4+.

About this clone: Its specificity is unknown. One junction end disagrees with the germline gene, perhaps due to a read error.

TCRdb keeps only in-frame clones here, not all; method: immunoSEQ multiplex PCR. The sample carries tens of thousands of clones, approximately 91% recorded once. This CDR3 is built from 17 residues. Germline CDR1 LNHNV, CDR2 YYDKDF (reference sequence). The sequencing here drew on CD4+ or CD8+ T cells sorted from blood, taken in a trial of the OX40 agonist ivuxolimab. This chain links TRBV15 with TRBJ2-6, with D perhaps given as TRBD1 or TRBD2 (6 bases each). The clonotype originates from an adult with an advanced solid tumor such as melanoma, head and neck, liver or kidney cancer. The DNA of the CDR3 is TGTGCCACCAGTAGAGGCGGGACATTGTTTGGGGCCAACGTCCTGACTTTC. Protein product: CATSRGGTLFGANVLTF.